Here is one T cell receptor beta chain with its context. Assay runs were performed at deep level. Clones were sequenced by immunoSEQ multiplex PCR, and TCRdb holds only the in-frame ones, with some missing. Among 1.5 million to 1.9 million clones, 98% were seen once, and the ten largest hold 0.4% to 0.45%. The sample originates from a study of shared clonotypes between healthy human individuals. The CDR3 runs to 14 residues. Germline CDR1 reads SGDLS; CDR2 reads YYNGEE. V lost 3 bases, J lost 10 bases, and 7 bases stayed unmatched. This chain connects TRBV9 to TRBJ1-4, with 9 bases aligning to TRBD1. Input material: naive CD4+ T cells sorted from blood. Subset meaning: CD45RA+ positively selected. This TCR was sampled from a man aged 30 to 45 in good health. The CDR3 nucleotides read TGTGCCAGCAGCGCGACAGGGGGGCCTGGAAAACTGTTTTTT. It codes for CASSATGGPGKLFF.